Below, 15 T cell receptor beta chains from the same sample are listed, as sequenced in a study of blood T cell repertoires in COVID-19. Measured with immunoSEQ multiplex PCR; TCRdb has only the in-frame clones, and not every one. The data contain hundreds of thousands of clones, approximately 85% of them seen just once; the ten biggest clones take up about 0.91%. Material for sequencing was peripheral blood. These receptors were taken from a man in his forties with acute or convalescent COVID-19.

This clone was recorded only once. The genes are TRBV5-1 and TRBJ1-3; tentative D call: TRBD1 (5 bases). The ends were cut back, 0 bases at V and 4 bases at J, with 11 bases in the middle. The CDR3 covers 15 residues. Looked up from germline, CDR1 is SGHRS and CDR2 is YFSETQ. CDR3 in amino acids: CASSLAWGAGNTIYF. CDR3 nucleotides: TGCGCCAGCAGCTTGGCCTGGGGCGCGGGAAACACCATATATTTT.

The J gene is TRBJ2-7, the V gene TRBV10-1, with D tentatively TRBD1 (6 bases). V was cut by 5 bases and J by 0 bases, with 14 bases left in between. Germline CDR1 is WNHNN and CDR2 is SYGVQD (reference sequence). The CDR3 consists of 15 residues. The CDR3 DNA is TGCGCCAGCAGTCCAAACGACAGGAGCTCCTACGAGCAGTACTTC. The encoded protein is CASSPNDRSSYEQYF.

The V gene is TRBV10-1, the J gene TRBJ2-7; D not certain. Trimming took off 0 bases at V and 5 bases at J, with 8 bases between the two ends. This CDR3 region has 13 residues. The V gene's germline CDR1 is WNHNN and CDR2 SYGVQD (reference sequence). CDR3 nucleotide sequence: TGCGCCAGCAGTGAGTCTGGGCTCCACGAGCAGTACTTC. This gives the protein CASSESGLHEQYF.

V gene TRBV11-2 combines with J gene TRBJ1-6; 7 bases agree with TRBD1. The CDR3 sequence is 15 residues long. The germline gives CDR1 SGHAT, CDR2 FQNNGV. V was pared by 5 bases and J by 7 bases, with 8 bases of the junction left unmatched. The CDR3 DNA sequence: TGTGCCAGCAGCCCTTTAACAGGGGCCAATTCACCCCTCCACTTT. This gives the protein CASSPLTGANSPLHF.

The rearrangement links TRBV19 to TRBJ2-7; TRBD1 might be the D (6 bases). Trimming took off 2 bases at V and 3 bases at J, with 8 bases between the two ends. Germline CDR1 reads LNHDA; CDR2 reads SQIVND (reference sequence). The CDR3 totals 13 residues. The DNA for the CDR3 is TGTGCCAGTAGTATACAACAGGGCTACGAGCAGTACTTC. Amino acids: CASSIQQGYEQYF.

V usage is TRBV19 and J usage is TRBJ1-2; D perhaps matches TRBD1 (5 bases). The V gene lost 6 bases and the J gene lost 5 bases, with 13 bases spanning the gap. CDR1 and CDR2 (germline): LNHDA, SQIVND (reference sequence). The length of the CDR3 is 13 residues. As DNA, the CDR3 is TGTGCCAGTAGACCAGCCGGGGGTTATGGCTACACCTTC. Translated, it gives CASRPAGGYGYTF.

This clone came up a few times. V gene TRBV27 combines with J gene TRBJ2-3; the D is unclear. The germline V gene encodes CDR1 MNHEY and CDR2 SMNVEV (reference sequence). The ends were cut back, 7 bases at V and 6 bases at J, with 14 bases in the middle. CDR3 size: 13 residues. The CDR3 loop reads CASKTYKADTQYF. Here the CDR3 DNA reads TGTGCCAGCAAAACATACAAAGCGGATACGCAGTATTTT.

The chain uses TRBV9 and TRBJ1-6, with a tentative D call TRBD1 (6 bases). V lost 4 bases to trimming and J lost 5 bases, with 13 bases between them. Germline assignment: CDR1 SGDLS and CDR2 YYNGEE. The CDR3 covers 15 residues. The CDR3 nucleotides read TGTGCCAGCAGCCCGGACAGCCAAAATAATTCACCCCTCCACTTT. It translates to CASSPDSQNNSPLHF.

CDR3 bases: TGTGCCAGCAGCCAAGGAGGGACTAGCGGGGGTACGCAGTATTTT. Its protein product is CASSQGGTSGGTQYF. The V gene is TRBV3-1 (or the pseudogene TRBV3-2), the J gene TRBJ2-3, with TRBD2 matching over 14 bases. The CDR3 is 15 amino acids. The germline CDR1 and CDR2 sequences are LGHDT and YNNKEL (reference sequence). V shed 1 base, J shed 8 bases, and the junction held 2 bases outside the gene matches.

This rearrangement joins TRBV11-2 to TRBJ2-5; D may be TRBD2 (6 bases). Between the trimmed V and J ends, which lost 5 bases and 2 bases, there was a span of 18 bases. Germline loops: CDR1 SGHAT, CDR2 FQNNGV. This CDR3 contains 16 residues. The CDR3 is CASSPGVTVAQETQYF. CDR3 DNA sequence: TGTGCCAGCAGCCCGGGGGTAACGGTAGCGCAAGAGACCCAGTACTTC.

This clone has a single count. This chain links TRBV30 with TRBJ1-2; D not certain. Germline V gene sequence: CDR1 GTSNPN, CDR2 SVGIG (reference sequence). This CDR3 has 11 amino acids. V was pared by 8 bases and J by 0 bases, with 7 bases between. The chain's CDR3 is CAQRANYGYTF. The DNA of the CDR3 is TGTGCCCAACGGGCTAACTATGGCTACACCTTC.

The rearrangement uses TRBV7-9 and TRBJ1-2; 7 bases align to TRBD1. Germline values: CDR1 SEHNR, CDR2 FQNEAQ (reference sequence). CDR3 length: 14 amino acids. The trim removed 0 bases at V and 8 bases at J, leaving 6 bases unmatched. The CDR3 DNA reads as TGTGCCAGCAGCTTAGCGGCACAGGGGATCGGCTACACCTTC. As protein: CASSLAAQGIGYTF.

This clone has only a few counts. The chain is built from TRBV9 and TRBJ1-1; weak D call: TRBD1 (5 bases). CDR3 length: 15 amino acids. V was trimmed by 3 bases and J by 0 bases, leaving 12 bases between them. CDR1 and CDR2 from the germline V gene are SGDLS and YYNGEE. CDR3 sequence: CASSEREGMNTEAFF. In DNA, the CDR3 is TGTGCCAGCAGCGAACGGGAGGGGATGAACACTGAAGCTTTCTTT.

The J gene is TRBJ1-1, the V gene TRBV11-3; TRBD1 is a possible D gene (5 bases). The CDR3 runs 14 residues. V lost 2 bases, J lost 2 bases, and 9 bases lay in between. Germline CDR1 SGHNT, CDR2 YENEEA. CDR3 sequence reads: CASSLSGGNTEAFF. Written as DNA, the CDR3 is TGTGCCAGCAGCTTATCCGGGGGAAACACTGAAGCTTTCTTT. The whole variable domain, filled in from reference TRBV11-3 and TRBJ1-1, reads EAGVVQSPRYKIIEKKQPVAFWCNPISGHNTLYWYLQNLGQGPELLIRYENEEAVDDSQLPKDRFSAERLKGVDSTLKIQPAELGDSAVYLCASSLSGGNTEAFFGQGTRLTVV.

The genes are TRBV7-8 and TRBJ1-4; D possibly corresponds to TRBD1 (5 bases). Per the germline V gene, CDR1 is SGHVS and CDR2 is FQNEAQ. The ends were cut back, 1 base at V and 8 bases at J, with 14 bases in the middle. The CDR3 length is 15 residues. The CDR3 reads CASSLGGRAGEKLFF. The CDR3 region has the DNA TGTGCCAGCAGCTTAGGTGGCAGGGCAGGGGAAAAACTGTTTTTT.